Below, 13 T cell receptor beta chains from the same sample are listed, as sequenced in a study of OX40 agonist ivuxolimab in advanced cancers. TCRdb keeps only in-frame clones here, not all; method: immunoSEQ multiplex PCR. Of some 57,000 clones listed, more than 70% were seen once; the top ten hold under 0.6%. The specimen comprised CD4+ or CD8+ T cells sorted from blood, sampled in a trial of the OX40 agonist ivuxolimab. The source of these receptors is an adult with an advanced solid tumor such as melanoma, head and neck, liver or kidney cancer.

This clone was seen at least ten times. This chain connects TRBV7-9 to TRBJ2-7, with D tentatively TRBD2 (6 bases). The germline gives CDR1 SEHNR, CDR2 FQNEAQ (reference sequence). Trimming left V 0 bases short and J 4 bases short, with 10 bases between. There are 14 residues in the CDR3. The CDR3 protein is CASSLALAGYEQYF. CDR3 sequence (DNA): TGTGCCAGCAGCTTAGCGCTGGCGGGATACGAGCAGTACTTC.

V usage is TRBV5-1 and J usage is TRBJ2-1, with 10 bases that match TRBD2. Per germline, CDR1 SGHRS and CDR2 YFSETQ. V was clipped by 4 bases and J by 7 bases; unmatched bases: 11. CDR3 length: 16 residues. Here the CDR3 reads CASSPSGSIVENEQFF. CDR3 DNA: TGCGCCAGCAGCCCTAGCGGGAGCATCGTCGAAAATGAGCAGTTCTTC. Complete variable domain (other parts from reference TRBV5-1 and TRBJ2-1): KAGVTQTPRYLIKTRGQQVTLSCSPISGHRSVSWYQQTPGQGLQFLFEYFSETQRNKGNFPGRFSGRQFSNSRSEMNVSTLELGDSALYLCASSPSGSIVENEQFFGPGTRLTVL.

The chain combines TRBV5-1 with TRBJ2-3; 12 bases agree with TRBD2. Germline values: CDR1 SGHRS, CDR2 YFSETQ. The CDR3 contains 17 residues. V lost 5 bases to trimming and J lost 6 bases; unmatched junction nucleotides: 13. The DNA of the CDR3 is TGCGCCAGCAGTCTGGAGGTTCTAGCGGGAGGGAGGGATACGCAGTATTTT. Its translation is CASSLEVLAGGRDTQYF.

This chain uses TRBV7-2 with TRBJ2-5; D may be TRBD2 (6 bases). V was shortened by 5 bases and J by 0 bases, with 7 bases between the two germline ends. CDR1 and CDR2 (germline): SGHTA, FQGNSA. CDR3 size: 13 residues. In nucleotides, the CDR3 is TGTGCCAGCAGCCGGGGGTACCAAGAGACCCAGTACTTC. It translates to CASSRGYQETQYF.

The chain couples TRBV18 to TRBJ1-1; no clear D. V was trimmed by 3 bases and J by 0 bases, leaving 8 bases between them. There are 14 residues in the CDR3. Germline values: CDR1 KGHSH, CDR2 LQKENI. CDR3 in DNA: TGTGCCAGCTCACCGACCTCCATGAACACTGAAGCTTTCTTT. Translating it yields CASSPTSMNTEAFF.

J is TRBJ2-7 and V is TRBV19; D ambiguous. The length of the CDR3 is 11 residues. Trimming took off 10 bases at V and 4 bases at J, with 11 bases between the two ends. Germline CDR1 LNHDA, CDR2 SQIVND (reference sequence). The CDR3, as DNA: TGTGCCACTCGTACCGTTTACGAGCAGTACTTC. Translating gives CATRTVYEQYF.

The rearrangement uses TRBV5-4 and TRBJ1-1; a possible D gene is TRBD1 (6 bases). The CDR3 has 14 amino acids. V lost 0 bases, J lost 4 bases, and 10 bases lay in between. Germline CDR1 and CDR2: SGHNT and YYREEE (reference sequence). The CDR3, as DNA: TGTGCCAGCAGCTTGGACACCAGGGGCACTGAAGCTTTCTTT. It is translated as CASSLDTRGTEAFF.

The chain is built from TRBV10-3 and TRBJ2-1, with 14 bases identical to TRBD2. Germline CDR1 is ENHRY and CDR2 is SYGVKD. CDR3 length: 20 amino acids. V was clipped by 1 base and J by 0 bases; unmatched bases: 8. CDR3 in amino acids: CAISELSGTSGSNSYNEQFF. In DNA form, the CDR3 reads TGTGCCATCAGTGAGTTGTCCGGGACTAGCGGGAGTAACTCCTACAATGAGCAGTTCTTC.

The CDR3 region is CASSFSRINYGYTF. The CDR3 nucleotides read TGTGCCAGCAGCTTCTCGCGGATTAACTATGGCTACACCTTC. The V gene is TRBV11-2, the J gene TRBJ1-2; D remains ambiguous. The CDR3 extends over 14 amino acids. Germline V gene data show CDR1 as SGHAT and CDR2 as FQNNGV. The ends were cut back, 3 bases at V and 1 base at J, with 9 bases in the middle.

About this clone: Within the sample, other DNA sequences also encode this same CDR3. V is TRBV9 and J is TRBJ2-3; D unresolved. Germline CDR1 is SGDLS and CDR2 is YYNGEE. This CDR3 contains 12 residues. V was cut by 0 bases and J by 6 bases, with 5 bases left in between. The chain's CDR3 is CASSVEADTQYF. CDR3 sequence (DNA): TGTGCCAGCAGCGTAGAGGCCGATACGCAGTATTTT.

The chain combines TRBV6-4 with TRBJ2-2; D gene ambiguous. The CDR3 is 14 amino acids. Germline V gene data show CDR1 as MRHNA and CDR2 as SNTAGT. Trimming pared 5 bases from V and 3 bases from J, leaving 10 bases between. The CDR3 DNA reads TGTGCCAGCAGTTGGGCCTATGACACCGGGGAGCTGTTTTTT. Its translation: CASSWAYDTGELFF.

Note on this clone: A much larger clonotype is one base distant, so this may be a read error. The chain uses TRBV19 and TRBJ1-2; 12 bases align to TRBD1. CDR1 and CDR2 from the germline V gene are LNHDA and SQIVND (reference sequence). J was trimmed by 8 bases and V by 6 bases; bases with no gene match: 10. The CDR3 sequence is 15 residues long. The CDR3 loop is CASSTRGQGAPGYTF. DNA for the CDR3: TGTGCCAGTAGCACCCGGGGACAGGGGGCGCCCGGCTACACCTTC.

This chain links TRBV7-2 with TRBJ2-1, with 11 bases identical to TRBD2. Germline V lookup: CDR1 SGHTA, CDR2 FQGNSA. The CDR3 extends over 17 amino acids. After removal of 2 bases from V and 4 bases from J, the junction contained 7 bases not matched to a gene. The CDR3 here is CASSLSFTSGRYNEQFF. The CDR3 DNA reads as TGTGCCAGCAGCTTATCTTTTACTAGCGGGAGATACAATGAGCAGTTCTTC.